Below, 11 T cell receptor beta chains from the same sample are listed, as sequenced in a study of blood T cell repertoires in COVID-19. Repertoires were generated with immunoSEQ multiplex PCR, while TCRdb's copy carries only in-frame clones and drops some. The sample carries about 14,000 clones, roughly 88% recorded once. Sequenced: peripheral blood. The receptors derive from a human donor in a cohort sampled during active COVID-19.

The chain has TRBV5-6 and TRBJ2-2; possible D gene TRBD2, 5 bases. V gave up 9 bases and J gave up 3 bases, with 12 bases separating them. Germline V gene data show CDR1 as SGHDT and CDR2 as YYEEEE. CDR3 length equals 13 residues. CDR3 protein: CATSPRDTGELFF. The CDR3 DNA sequence: TGTGCCACCTCACCGCGGGACACCGGGGAGCTGTTTTTT.

The V call is TRBV3-1 (or the pseudogene TRBV3-2), the J call TRBJ2-5; a weak D match, TRBD2 (6 bases). The V and J ends lost 2 bases and 3 bases respectively, with 16 bases between them. CDR1 LGHDT and CDR2 YNNKEL come from the germline V gene (reference sequence). CDR3 length: 16 amino acids. The CDR3 is CASSQPLTGAKETQYF. CDR3 coding DNA: TGTGCCAGCAGCCAACCTCTCACGGGAGCGAAAGAGACCCAGTACTTC.

The V and J genes are TRBV27 and TRBJ2-3; D perhaps matches TRBD2 (6 bases). Trimming pared 0 bases from V and 8 bases from J, leaving 18 bases between. CDR1 is MNHEY and CDR2 is SMNVEV in the germline V gene (reference sequence). The CDR3 loop spans 16 amino acids. Here the CDR3 reads CASSLSPRVAETTQYF. The CDR3 DNA is TGTGCCAGCAGTTTATCTCCCCGGGTAGCGGAGACTACGCAGTATTTT.

The sample holds a few counts of this clone. This rearrangement joins TRBV6-2 or TRBV6-3 to TRBJ1-1, with 7 bases that match TRBD1. Germline V gene sequence: CDR1 MNHEY, CDR2 SVGEGT. This CDR3 has 16 amino acids. V dropped 0 bases and J dropped 1; count of bases not matched to a gene: 5. The CDR3 spells CASSYSLAGGNTEAFF. The CDR3 DNA reads as TGTGCCAGCAGTTACTCGTTGGCAGGGGGGAACACTGAAGCTTTCTTT.

The V call is TRBV15, the J call TRBJ2-3, with D possibly being TRBD1 (5 bases). V was clipped by 0 bases and J by 3 bases, with 10 bases between them. This CDR3 is built from 15 residues. The V gene's germline CDR1 is LNHNV and CDR2 YYDKDF (reference sequence). The CDR3 here is CATSRDRVGTDTQYF. The CDR3 nucleotides read TGTGCCACCAGCAGAGACAGGGTGGGGACAGATACGCAGTATTTT.

V gene TRBV5-8 combines with J gene TRBJ1-2; 7 nucleotides match TRBD1. The CDR3 runs 14 residues. V trimming: 4 bases; J trimming: 6 bases; junction bases outside the gene matches: 9. The V gene's germline CDR1 is SGHTS and CDR2 YDEGEE. The CDR3 region has the DNA TGTGCCAGCAGCCACAGGGGCCCTTATGATGGCTACACCTTC. It yields the protein CASSHRGPYDGYTF.

This chain uses TRBV5-1 with TRBJ2-7; no firm D call. The CDR3 has 13 amino acids. V lost 0 bases and J lost 0, with 4 bases in between. Germline CDR1 and CDR2: SGHRS and YFSETQ. The CDR3 region is CASSLERSYEQYF. The CDR3, as DNA: TGCGCCAGCAGCTTGGAGCGCTCCTACGAGCAGTACTTC.

The rearrangement links TRBV28 to TRBJ2-1; 10 bases agree with TRBD2. In germline, CDR1 is MDHEN, CDR2 SYDVKM. The CDR3 is 14 residues long. After removal of 2 bases from V and 8 bases from J, the junction contained 3 bases not matched to a gene. The CDR3 loop is CASSLSGRADEQFF. The CDR3 DNA follows: TGTGCCAGCAGTTTAAGCGGGAGGGCCGATGAGCAGTTCTTC.

The rearrangement links TRBV19 to TRBJ2-1; tentatively, D is TRBD1 (7 bases). CDR3 length: 12 amino acids. Per germline, CDR1 LNHDA and CDR2 SQIVND (reference sequence). Deletions cut 4 bases from V and 12 bases from J, with 13 bases between. The CDR3 sequence: CASSTGDRTQFF. DNA of the CDR3: TGTGCCAGTAGTACGGGGGACAGAACGCAGTTCTTC.

The chain employs TRBV5-1 and TRBJ2-3; 10 nucleotides agree with TRBD1. The junction had 7 bases not matched to a gene; V was cut back by 4 bases and J by 8 bases. Germline V gene sequence: CDR1 SGHRS, CDR2 YFSETQ. The CDR3 length is 14 residues. The CDR3 DNA reads as TGCGCCAGCAGCCCGGGACAGGGGTTCGGTACGCAGTATTTT. This translates into CASSPGQGFGTQYF.

The V gene is TRBV28, the J gene TRBJ2-5, with 8 bases fitting TRBD2. The J segment lost 5 bases and the V segment lost 3 bases, leaving 5 bases of the junction unmatched. Per the germline V gene, CDR1 is MDHEN and CDR2 is SYDVKM. This CDR3 spans 14 amino acids. CDR3 region: CASSFGGAGETQYF. The DNA of the CDR3 is TGTGCCAGCAGTTTCGGGGGGGCCGGGGAGACCCAGTACTTC.